This T cell receptor beta chain was retrieved from a study of vaccination and CD4 T cells after COVID-19. Study as a whole: Convalescents were six males and four females, two of them Hispanic.

Time point noted: late sampling 161 to 241 days after vaccination in a few convalescent patients. Treatment described: roughly 11-day PBMC culture with coronavirus spike peptide pools or control peptides (ViraFEST assay). CDR3 length: 15 residues. V lost 0 bases to trimming and J lost 5 bases, with 13 bases between them. Germline CDR1 and CDR2: SGHVS and FQNEAQ. Of note for this clonotype: The antigen is unknown.

The study sequenced cultured CD4+ T cell DNA using the Oncomine TCR Beta short-read assay. TCRdb recomputed calls from the PCR reads with MiXCR, one row per CDR3 protein. The table includes about 16,000 distinct CDR3 sequences, about half detected once. The sample here was CD4+ T cells from blood, cultured in vitro, taken about 7 months after SARS-CoV-2 vaccination. The chain is built from TRBV7-8 and TRBJ2-5; TRBD1 might be the D (6 bases). The TCR was taken from a human donor who had recovered from COVID-19. The CDR3 loop is CASSLARGLWETQYF. The CDR3 DNA follows: TGTGCCAGCAGCTTAGCCAGGGGCTTATGGGAGACCCAGTACTTC.